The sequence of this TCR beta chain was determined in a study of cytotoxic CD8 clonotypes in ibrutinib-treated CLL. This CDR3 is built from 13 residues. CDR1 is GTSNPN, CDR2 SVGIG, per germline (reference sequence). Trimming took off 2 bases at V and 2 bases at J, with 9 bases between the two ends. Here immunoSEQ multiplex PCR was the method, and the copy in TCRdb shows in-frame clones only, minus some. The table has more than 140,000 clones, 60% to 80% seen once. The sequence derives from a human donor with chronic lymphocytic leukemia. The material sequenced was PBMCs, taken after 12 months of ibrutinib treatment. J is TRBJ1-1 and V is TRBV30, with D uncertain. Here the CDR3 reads CAWSQDPNTEAFF. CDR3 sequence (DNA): TGTGCCTGGAGTCAAGACCCTAACACTGAAGCTTTCTTT. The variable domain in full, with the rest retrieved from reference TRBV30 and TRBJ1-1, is SQTIHQWPATLVQPVGSPLSLECTVEGTSNPNLYWYRQAAGRGLQLLFYSVGIGQISSEVPQNLSASRPQDRQFILSSKKLLLSDSGFYLCAWSQDPNTEAFFGQGTRLTVV.